This TCR beta chain is drawn from a study of CD8+CD57+ T cells in acquired aplastic anemia. In the study overall: Sorted cells (CD4+ and CD8+) yielded DNA amounts that averaged about 3.1 ug.

Investigators profiled TCR beta VDJ and CDR3 from genomic DNA template. MiXCR was run by TCRdb on the reads, yielding one entry per CDR3 protein. The sample includes about 180,000 distinct CDR3 sequences, roughly 65% of them seen just once. The germline CDR1 and CDR2 sequences are SQVTM and ANQGSEA. The CDR3 has 11 residues. With 0 bases removed from V and 5 bases from J, the gap between germline ends came to 4 bases. The authors sequenced patients whose flow cytometry had shown CD8+CD57+ cell expansion. Patients, without exception, had severe acquired aplastic anemia. V and J are TRBV29-1 and TRBJ1-2; the D is unclear. The TCR was taken from a human donor with aplastic anemia. Sequenced input: sorted CD4+, CD8+, or CD8+CD57+ T cells (not recorded which) from PBMCs. The CDR3 region has the DNA TGCAGCGTTGAAGATGGGTATGGCTACACCTTC. Protein sequence: CSVEDGYGYTF.